This T cell receptor (beta chain) appears in the sequencing data of a study of blood T cell repertoires in COVID-19. Overall study context: Researchers got acute and convalescent COVID-19 samples from the United States, Italy and Spain. PBMCs, B-cell-depleted T cells, or T cells provided the cDNA or gDNA that made up the material.

Per germline, CDR1 SGHDT and CDR2 YYEEEE. The CDR3 is made up of 12 amino acids. V lost 2 bases to trimming and J lost 5 bases; unmatched junction nucleotides: 1. Original processing notes: Estimation of nucleated cell counts relied on the amplification of reference gene primers. Profiled with immunoSEQ multiplex PCR; TCRdb holds only in-frame clones, not every one. For V, J and clone size, that table is used; D and trimming come from the DNA. Of more than 110,000 clones in the sample, roughly 90% were seen once. This chain uses TRBV5-6 with TRBJ2-7, with 7 bases aligning to TRBD1. The origin of this receptor is a man in his fifties or sixties with active or convalescent COVID-19. The source material was peripheral blood. CDR3: CASSLTGDEQYF. The DNA of the CDR3 is TGTGCCAGCAGCTTAACAGGGGACGAGCAGTACTTC.